These 26 T cell receptor beta chains were sequenced from one sample in a study of cytomegalovirus exposure and HLA in healthy donors. Vbeta (60) and Jbeta (13) primers were used in the PCR. Sequencing used immunoSEQ multiplex PCR; TCRdb keeps in-frame clones, though not all of them. This sample yields more than 95,000 clones, of which roughly two thirds are seen a single time; roughly 3.2% belongs to the top ten. Sequenced material: PBMCs. The receptors here all came from a man between 25 and 39 years old in good health and CMV-seronegative.

This clone has only one observation. The chain is built from TRBV19 and TRBJ2-5, with unresolved D. The CDR3 covers 14 residues. V lost 5 bases and J lost 1, with 11 bases in between. In germline, CDR1 is LNHDA, CDR2 SQIVND (reference sequence). The CDR3 region is CASSFRQAQETQYF. CDR3 in DNA: TGTGCCAGTAGTTTTCGGCAGGCCCAAGAGACCCAGTACTTC. Based on the CDR3 plus reference TRBV19 and TRBJ2-5, the full variable domain is DGGITQSPKYLFRKEGQNVTLSCEQNLNHDAMYWYRQDPGQGLRLIYYSQIVNDFQKGDIAEGYSVSREKKESFPLTVTSAQKNPTAFYLCASSFRQAQETQYFGPGTRLLVL.

The chain couples TRBV30 to TRBJ1-1, with D possibly TRBD1 on 5 matching bases. Germline assignment: CDR1 GTSNPN and CDR2 SVGIG (reference sequence). The V gene lost 1 base and the J gene lost 4 bases, with 13 bases spanning the gap. The CDR3 has 14 amino acids. The CDR3 sequence: CAWSAGLMGTEAFF. The CDR3 DNA follows: TGTGCCTGGAGTGCGGGACTAATGGGCACTGAAGCTTTCTTT.

This chain links TRBV7-9 with TRBJ2-3; D is undetermined. Trimming pared 5 bases from V and 6 bases from J, leaving 12 bases between. CDR1 and CDR2 from the germline V gene are SEHNR and FQNEAQ (reference sequence). CDR3 length: 13 residues. CDR3 region: CASSVPGVDTQYF. The CDR3 DNA is TGTGCCAGCAGCGTCCCCGGTGTGGATACGCAGTATTTT. The whole variable domain, filled in from reference TRBV7-9 and TRBJ2-3, reads DTGVSQNPRHKITKRGQNVTFRCDPISEHNRLYWYRQTLGQGPEFLTYFQNEAQLEKSRLLSDRFSAERPKGSFSTLEIQRTEQGDSAMYLCASSVPGVDTQYFGPGTRLTVL.

Turning to this clone: Distinct nucleotide sequences in the sample also encode this CDR3. The genes are TRBV30 and TRBJ1-1, with a weak D call TRBD1 (5 bases). V shed 0 bases and J shed 1 base, with 6 bases lying between them. The CDR3 contains 13 residues. CDR1 and CDR2 (germline): GTSNPN, SVGIG (reference sequence). The CDR3 coding sequence is TGTGCCTGGAGTGTGGGGCCGAACACTGAAGCTTTCTTT. Translating it yields CAWSVGPNTEAFF.

The chain joins TRBV13 to TRBJ1-2; 7 nucleotides line up with TRBD1. Germline CDR1 and CDR2: PRHDT and FYEKMQ (reference sequence). Trimming at V came to 5 bases and at J to 4 bases, leaving 10 bases not matched to a gene. The CDR3 extends over 15 amino acids. The DNA of the CDR3 is TGTGCCAGCAGCCTACAGGGGATGAAAGCCTATGGCTACACCTTC. Amino acids: CASSLQGMKAYGYTF.

The gene calls are TRBV5-4 and TRBJ2-7, with 7 bases matching TRBD2. CDR1 SGHNT and CDR2 YYREEE come from the germline V gene (reference sequence). The CDR3 is made up of 16 amino acids. V lost 3 bases and J lost 5; bases outside the gene matches: 14. CDR3 in amino acids: CASSSSYRDYHDEQYF. As DNA, the CDR3 is TGTGCCAGCAGCTCTTCGTACCGGGACTACCATGACGAGCAGTACTTC.

The chain carries TRBV6-1 and TRBJ2-7; 8 bases map to TRBD2. The V gene's germline CDR1 is MNHNS and CDR2 SASEGT. CDR3 length: 17 residues. V shed 2 bases, J shed 0 bases, and the junction held 9 bases outside the gene matches. The chain's CDR3 is CASSEQLVGTSSYEQYF. The DNA for the CDR3 is TGTGCCAGCAGTGAACAGTTAGTCGGGACTAGCTCCTACGAGCAGTACTTC.

This clone has more than one count but fewer than ten. This chain's CDR3 is CASSQSEGIATNEKLFF. CDR3 DNA: TGCGCCAGCAGCCAATCGGAGGGAATCGCAACTAATGAAAAACTGTTTTTT. This chain links TRBV4-3 with TRBJ1-4; no clear D. The CDR3 runs to 17 residues. Germline-derived CDR1 and CDR2 are LGHNA and YSLEER. Trimming removed 2 bases at V and 0 bases at J, with 13 bases between.

V and J are TRBV2 and TRBJ1-5, with 7 positions matching TRBD1. CDR1 is SNHLY and CDR2 is FYNNEI in the germline V gene. The CDR3 runs 15 residues. V gave up 6 bases and J gave up 0 bases; unmatched junction bases: 5. The CDR3 nucleotides read TGTGCCAGCAGGCCACAGGGGAATAGCAATCAGCCCCAGCATTTT. Residues: CASRPQGNSNQPQHF.

This clone was detected only a few times. The CDR3 DNA follows: TGTGCCAGCAGCTTGAAAGGGGGTGATCAGCCCCAGCATTTT. This translates into CASSLKGGDQPQHF. The chain links TRBV7-9 to TRBJ1-5, with D perhaps matching TRBD1 (6 bases). The germline V gene has CDR1 SEHNR and CDR2 FQNEAQ (reference sequence). The CDR3 extends over 14 amino acids. V dropped 3 bases and J dropped 5 bases, with 11 bases sitting between them.

V usage is TRBV5-1 and J usage is TRBJ2-5; 8 nucleotides match TRBD2. J gave up 4 bases and V 0 bases, and 2 bases lay outside the gene matches. This CDR3 has 14 amino acids. CDR1 and CDR2 (germline): SGHRS, YFSETQ. CDR3 protein: CASSLAGGGETQYF. DNA of the CDR3: TGCGCCAGCAGCTTGGCCGGGGGGGGAGAGACCCAGTACTTC. The full variable domain, rest sourced from reference TRBV5-1 and TRBJ2-5, is KAGVTQTPRYLIKTRGQQVTLSCSPISGHRSVSWYQQTPGQGLQFLFEYFSETQRNKGNFPGRFSGRQFSNSRSEMNVSTLELGDSALYLCASSLAGGGETQYFGPGTRLLVL.

Points on this clone: At one end, the junction sequence differs from germline, possibly due to a read error. The V call is TRBV18, the J call TRBJ2-3; possibly TRBD2 for D (6 bases). This CDR3 region has 19 residues. Germline V lookup: CDR1 KGHSH, CDR2 LQKENI. The CDR3 reads CASPPQMRASALGTDTQYF. CDR3 bases: TGTGCCAGCCCACCACAAATGCGGGCTAGCGCCCTTGGCACAGATACGCAGTATTTT.

V and J are TRBV29-1 and TRBJ2-5; 12 bases are a match to TRBD2. V lost 7 bases and J lost 0; bases outside the gene matches: 3. The CDR3 consists of 14 residues. The germline CDR1 and CDR2 sequences are SQVTM and ANQGSEA. CDR3 DNA: TGCAGCGGCCGGACTAGCGGGAACCAAGAGACCCAGTACTTC. This translates into CSGRTSGNQETQYF.

The chain joins TRBV5-6 to TRBJ1-1, with D possibly matching TRBD1 (5 bases). This CDR3 has 14 amino acids. Germline V gene sequence: CDR1 SGHDT, CDR2 YYEEEE. Deletions cut 0 bases from V and 4 bases from J, with 10 bases between. The CDR3 region is CASSLGQTVTEAFF. For the CDR3, the DNA is TGTGCCAGCAGCTTGGGACAGACGGTCACTGAAGCTTTCTTT.

The chain combines TRBV11-2 with TRBJ2-1; 12 bases agree with TRBD2. Germline CDR1 and CDR2: SGHAT and FQNNGV. The CDR3 runs to 17 residues. The ends lost 3 bases at V and 3 bases at J; junction bases unmatched: 6. The CDR3: CASSFLRTSGIYNEQFF. The DNA of the CDR3 is TGTGCCAGCAGCTTCCTACGGACTAGCGGGATCTACAATGAGCAGTTCTTC.

This sequence joins TRBV28 and TRBJ2-1; maybe TRBD2 (6 bases). The V end lost 3 bases, the J end lost 2 bases, and 11 bases lay between the germline ends. The germline gives CDR1 MDHEN, CDR2 SYDVKM. The CDR3 has 15 residues. CDR3 amino acids: CASSFARGAYNEQFF. As DNA, the CDR3 is TGTGCCAGCAGTTTCGCCCGCGGGGCCTACAATGAGCAGTTCTTC.

This clone was counted only a few times. V is TRBV19 and J is TRBJ1-5; 9 nucleotides match TRBD1. The CDR3 runs to 14 residues. Trimming cost V 3 bases and J 8 bases; bases outside gene matches: 5. Germline assignment: CDR1 LNHDA and CDR2 SQIVND (reference sequence). The CDR3 DNA is TGTGCCAGTAGTATGGGGGACAGGGTTGAGCCCCAGCATTTT. The encoded protein is CASSMGDRVEPQHF. The whole variable domain, filled in from reference TRBV19 and TRBJ1-5, reads DGGITQSPKYLFRKEGQNVTLSCEQNLNHDAMYWYRQDPGQGLRLIYYSQIVNDFQKGDIAEGYSVSREKKESFPLTVTSAQKNPTAFYLCASSMGDRVEPQHFGDGTRLSIL.

The chain combines TRBV9 with TRBJ2-1; no definite D call. V lost 2 bases, J lost 6 bases, and 12 bases lay in between. The CDR3 loop spans 14 amino acids. Germline CDR1 SGDLS, CDR2 YYNGEE. The CDR3 region has the DNA TGTGCCAGCAGCGTTGAACCGACTCCCAATGAGCAGTTCTTC. Its translation: CASSVEPTPNEQFF.

This rearrangement joins TRBV9 to TRBJ2-1; 10 bases agree with TRBD1. In germline, CDR1 is SGDLS, CDR2 YYNGEE. After removal of 3 bases from V and 4 bases from J, the junction contained 4 bases not matched to a gene. This CDR3 is 15 amino acids long. DNA for the CDR3: TGTGCCAGCAGCGCGCGACAGGGGGCATACAATGAGCAGTTCTTC. Protein product: CASSARQGAYNEQFF.

This clone appeared once. The chain combines TRBV7-2 with TRBJ1-2; no firm D call. The CDR3 runs to 13 residues. Germline V gene sequence: CDR1 SGHTA, CDR2 FQGNSA. Trimming cost V 5 bases and J 8 bases, with 15 bases left between them. Here the CDR3 DNA reads TGTGCCAGCAGCCCGACGGTAGGGAGCGGCTACACCTTC. This translates into CASSPTVGSGYTF.

This clone was seen once. The chain links TRBV19 to TRBJ1-5; no reliable D call. Germline loops: CDR1 LNHDA, CDR2 SQIVND (reference sequence). This CDR3 spans 14 amino acids. The germline V and J ends were trimmed by 7 bases and 5 bases, with 15 bases remaining between them. The chain's CDR3 is CASKPPGSHQPQHF. The CDR3 bases are TGTGCCAGTAAGCCCCCAGGCTCCCATCAGCCCCAGCATTTT.

The gene calls are TRBV7-2 and TRBJ1-2; D is possibly TRBD1 (6 bases). Germline loops: CDR1 SGHTA, CDR2 FQGNSA. Trimming removed 5 bases from V and 6 bases from J, with 19 bases in between. This CDR3 has 15 amino acids. As DNA, the CDR3 is TGTGCCAGCAGCCCTAGCACTATACAGGGACATGGCTACACCTTC. It specifies CASSPSTIQGHGYTF.

This chain links TRBV9 with TRBJ2-7; 8 bases align to TRBD2. Unmatched junction bases numbered 6, after V lost 0 bases and J lost 4 bases. This CDR3 is built from 15 residues. In germline, CDR1 is SGDLS, CDR2 YYNGEE. DNA of the CDR3: TGTGCCAGCAGCGTAGCGGGAGGGCCCGGTTACGAGCAGTACTTC. As protein: CASSVAGGPGYEQYF.

V is TRBV7-9 and J is TRBJ2-1; 8 bases are shared with TRBD2. CDR1 and CDR2 (germline): SEHNR, FQNEAQ (reference sequence). The CDR3 consists of 15 residues. J gave up 5 bases and V 0 bases, and 3 bases lay outside the gene matches. The CDR3 sequence is CASSLAAGVNNEQFF. The CDR3 coding sequence is TGTGCCAGCAGCTTAGCAGCGGGAGTGAACAATGAGCAGTTCTTC.

The chain employs TRBV2 and TRBJ2-2, with 9 bases fitting TRBD2. After removal of 0 bases from V and 3 bases from J, the junction contained 8 bases not matched to a gene. Germline-derived CDR1 and CDR2 are SNHLY and FYNNEI. CDR3 length: 18 amino acids. CDR3 in amino acids: CASSEAHLSGSYTGELFF. CDR3 coding DNA: TGTGCCAGCAGTGAAGCGCACCTTAGCGGGAGCTACACCGGGGAGCTGTTTTTT.

The rearrangement uses TRBV10-3 and TRBJ2-7; D is perhaps TRBD1 (7 bases). The germline V and J ends were trimmed by 10 bases and 7 bases, with 14 bases remaining between them. The germline V gene encodes CDR1 ENHRY and CDR2 SYGVKD. The CDR3 is made up of 11 amino acids. The CDR3 sequence is CASRGAREQYF. DNA of the CDR3: TGTGCCAGCAGGGGGGCGAGGGAGCAGTACTTC.